This entry lists 30 T cell receptor beta chains sequenced from one sample in a study of cytomegalovirus exposure and HLA in healthy donors (dated by TCRdb to the late 2010s). Preparation of the library involved the immunoSEQ multiplex PCR assay. For the multiplex PCR, a mixture combining 60 forward primers for TCR Vbeta segments and 13 reverse primers for TCR Jbeta segments was used. As stored in TCRdb, this immuneACCESS dataset retains in-frame rearrangements with V and J assigned. A fraction of the clones does not appear; measured against another copy, unresolved V genes explain less than half of the discrepancy, and the remainder lacks a known reason. This sample holds approximately 110,000 clones; around 86% were observed only once. Roughly 2% of the sample is in the top ten clones. Specimen: PBMCs. The receptors here all came from a woman under 40 in good health and CMV-seronegative.

Of note for this clone: The junction departs from the called germline gene at one end, perhaps through a read error. The chain uses TRBV7-9 and TRBJ1-5, with 9 bases fitting TRBD1. Germline V lookup: CDR1 SEHNR, CDR2 FQNEAQ (reference sequence). This CDR3 has 17 residues. CDR3 DNA: TGTTCCAGCAGCCATACCGCCGACAGGGGGACGGGTCAGCCCCAGCATTTT. Protein: CSSSHTADRGTGQPQHF. The variable domain in full, completed from reference TRBV7-9 and TRBJ1-5, reads DTGVSQNPRHKITKRGQNVTFRCDPISEHNRLYWYRQTLGQGPEFLTYFQNEAQLEKSRLLSDRFSAERPKGSFSTLEIQRTEQGDSAMYLCSSSHTADRGTGQPQHFGDGTRLSIL.

This chain connects TRBV7-8 to TRBJ2-3, with 9 bases fitting TRBD2. This CDR3 contains 15 residues. V was clipped by 4 bases and J by 5 bases; unmatched bases: 7. Germline CDR1 is SGHVS and CDR2 is FQNEAQ. The CDR3 loop reads CASSSASGDLDTQYF. The CDR3 coding sequence is TGTGCCAGCAGCTCCGCTAGCGGGGATTTAGATACGCAGTATTTT.

The genes are TRBV5-4 and TRBJ2-1, with D possibly being TRBD2 (5 bases). V lost 0 bases to trimming and J lost 0 bases, with 10 bases between them. Germline V gene lookup returns CDR1 SGHNT and CDR2 YYREEE (reference sequence). The CDR3 sequence is 16 residues long. The DNA for the CDR3 is TGTGCCAGCAGCTTGGACGGGGTAAGCTCCTACAATGAGCAGTTCTTC. Translation gives CASSLDGVSSYNEQFF.

DNA of the CDR3: TGTGCCAGCAGTTACGAAGCCCCGGGACAGGGATTTGCGCAGTATTTT. Its translation is CASSYEAPGQGFAQYF. The chain links TRBV6-5 to TRBJ2-3, with TRBD1 identical over 9 bases. This CDR3 has 16 amino acids. Germline trimming cut 2 bases from V and 10 bases from J; bases unmatched to any gene: 13. CDR1 MNHEY and CDR2 SVGAGI come from the germline V gene.

CDR3 region: CAWREVGANVLTF. CDR3 nucleotide sequence: TGTGCCTGGCGGGAGGTTGGGGCCAACGTCCTGACTTTC. This chain connects TRBV30 to TRBJ2-6; 7 bases align to TRBD2. There are 13 residues in the CDR3. Trimming removed 5 bases from V and 3 bases from J; junction bases left unmatched: 1. The germline gives CDR1 GTSNPN, CDR2 SVGIG (reference sequence).

The chain recombines TRBV4-1 with TRBJ1-4; 7 bases match TRBD1. V lost 5 bases to trimming and J lost 5 bases; unmatched junction nucleotides: 5. This CDR3 region has 14 residues. CDR1 MGHRA and CDR2 YSYEKL come from the germline V gene. The CDR3 nucleotides are TGCGCCAGCAGCTACCGGGACAGCAATGAAAAACTGTTTTTT. Protein product: CASSYRDSNEKLFF.

This sequence joins TRBV9 and TRBJ2-2; D uncertain. From germline, CDR1 is SGDLS and CDR2 YYNGEE. The CDR3 totals 13 residues. Between the trimmed V and J ends, which lost 4 bases and 7 bases, there was a span of 11 bases. The CDR3 protein is CASSPSSVGELFF. CDR3 nucleotides: TGTGCCAGCAGCCCGAGTAGTGTCGGGGAGCTGTTTTTT.

CDR3 amino acids: CASRPGGVWANEQFF. In DNA form, the CDR3 reads TGTGCCAGCAGGCCAGGGGGAGTCTGGGCCAATGAGCAGTTCTTC. The chain recombines TRBV6-5 with TRBJ2-1; 7 bases agree with TRBD1. The CDR3 is 15 amino acids. Germline V CDR1 and CDR2: MNHEY, SVGAGI. V was pared by 6 bases and J by 6 bases, with 11 bases of the junction left unmatched.

CDR3 DNA: TGTGCCAGCAGCGTAGGCGGGAGCACCGGGGAGCTGTTTTTT. Its translation: CASSVGGSTGELFF. The chain uses TRBV9 and TRBJ2-2; 7 bases align to TRBD2. With 0 bases clipped from V and 4 bases from J, the junction kept 0 bases outside the gene matches. The length of the CDR3 is 14 residues. The germline V gene encodes CDR1 SGDLS and CDR2 YYNGEE.

This chain uses TRBV7-9 with TRBJ2-5; 8 bases are a match to TRBD2. V was pared by 3 bases and J by 2 bases, with 5 bases of the junction left unmatched. The CDR3 is made up of 15 amino acids. CDR1 SEHNR and CDR2 FQNEAQ come from the germline V gene (reference sequence). The CDR3 sequence is CASSFGSSGQETQYF. CDR3 DNA sequence: TGTGCCAGCAGCTTCGGGTCTAGCGGGCAAGAGACCCAGTACTTC.

This chain uses TRBV7-6 with TRBJ1-1, with TRBD1 as a possible D gene (6 bases). Germline values: CDR1 SGHVS, CDR2 FNYEAQ. The CDR3 spans 14 residues. V gave up 5 bases and J gave up 1 base, with 11 bases separating them. The DNA of the CDR3 is TGTGCCAGCAGCCTCGGGACACAGAACACTGAAGCTTTCTTT. Translation gives CASSLGTQNTEAFF.

This rearrangement joins TRBV6-4 to TRBJ1-6; D remains ambiguous. The germline V and J ends were trimmed by 5 bases and 0 bases, with 5 bases remaining between them. In germline, CDR1 is MRHNA, CDR2 SNTAGT. The CDR3 totals 14 residues. The CDR3 bases are TGTGCCAGCAGTCCGAGCTCCTATAATTCACCCCTCCACTTT. It specifies CASSPSSYNSPLHF.

V gene TRBV27 combines with J gene TRBJ1-5; TRBD1 might be the D (5 bases). The V end lost 4 bases, the J end lost 1 base, and 14 bases lay between the germline ends. This CDR3 contains 16 residues. CDR1 is MNHEY and CDR2 is SMNVEV in the germline V gene (reference sequence). The CDR3 loop reads CASSSRDGGSNQPQHF. The CDR3 DNA reads TGTGCCAGCAGTTCCCGGGACGGAGGGAGCAATCAGCCCCAGCATTTT.

CDR3 protein: CASSSGQPTNEKLFF. CDR3 bases: TGTGCCAGCAGCTCGGGACAGCCAACTAATGAAAAACTGTTTTTT. The genes are TRBV5-5 and TRBJ1-4; 7 bases fit TRBD1. The CDR3 is 15 residues long. The germline V gene has CDR1 SGHKS and CDR2 YYEKEE (reference sequence). V was clipped by 3 bases and J by 0 bases; unmatched bases: 2.

The chain combines TRBV28 with TRBJ1-1; D not resolved. Between the trimmed V and J ends, which lost 6 bases and 1 base, there was a span of 15 bases. Germline V CDR1 and CDR2: MDHEN, SYDVKM. CDR3 length: 15 residues. CDR3 amino acids: CASSQGYLGNTEAFF. The CDR3 region has the DNA TGTGCCAGCAGCCAAGGCTACCTAGGGAACACTGAAGCTTTCTTT.

This clone was seen a single time. The chain combines TRBV13 with TRBJ2-7, with 10 bases lining up with TRBD2. CDR1 and CDR2 from the germline V gene are PRHDT and FYEKMQ (reference sequence). Trimming took 8 bases from V and 3 from J; bases not matched to a gene: 16. The CDR3 is made up of 17 amino acids. This CDR3 reads CASVPTIGTSDHYEQYF. The CDR3 nucleotides read TGTGCCAGCGTACCCACGATCGGGACTAGCGACCACTACGAGCAGTACTTC.

The chain carries TRBV5-1 and TRBJ2-7, with TRBD1 matching over 9 bases. The junction had 4 bases not matched to a gene; V was cut back by 3 bases and J by 3 bases. CDR3 length: 14 residues. Germline CDR1 reads SGHRS; CDR2 reads YFSETQ. CDR3 sequence reads: CASSSGQGGYEQYF. CDR3 nucleotide sequence: TGCGCCAGCAGCTCGGGACAGGGTGGCTACGAGCAGTACTTC.

The count of this clone is one. A read error may produce the germline difference seen at one junction end. The V gene is TRBV6-5, the J gene TRBJ1-1; possibly TRBD1 for D (5 bases). The CDR3 covers 11 residues. Per germline, CDR1 MNHEY and CDR2 SVGAGI. Here the CDR3 reads CASSYGLQESF. Written as DNA, the CDR3 is TGTGCCAGCAGTTACGGGCTACAGGAGTCTTTT.

V gene TRBV5-4 combines with J gene TRBJ2-7, with 7 bases matching TRBD2. Germline V CDR1 and CDR2: SGHNT, YYREEE (reference sequence). With 4 bases clipped from V and 5 bases from J, the junction kept 12 bases outside the gene matches. This CDR3 region has 15 residues. CDR3 amino acids: CASSLLGLAADEQYF. CDR3 DNA sequence: TGTGCCAGCAGCCTCCTGGGTCTAGCGGCAGACGAGCAGTACTTC.

In its sample, this clone was seen a few times. The V and J genes are TRBV6-5 and TRBJ2-7, with TRBD1 matching over 8 bases. With 5 bases clipped from V and 2 bases from J, the junction kept 8 bases outside the gene matches. Germline lookup yields CDR1 MNHEY and CDR2 SVGAGI. CDR3 length: 15 residues. This chain's CDR3 is CASSRDRGITYEQYF. The CDR3 nucleotides read TGTGCCAGCAGTCGAGACAGGGGAATAACCTACGAGCAGTACTTC.

The V and J genes are TRBV11-2 and TRBJ1-2; D might be TRBD1 (6 bases). Germline CDR1 is SGHAT and CDR2 is FQNNGV. V gave up 1 base and J gave up 9 bases, with 9 bases separating them. This CDR3 has 12 residues. The DNA for the CDR3 is TGTGCCAGCAGCTTAGGGGGGCAGCGCTACACCTTC. Its protein is CASSLGGQRYTF.

The chain employs TRBV19 and TRBJ1-1; possibly TRBD1 for D (5 bases). This CDR3 has 14 residues. Trimming took 7 bases from V and 3 from J, leaving 15 bases between them. Germline V CDR1 and CDR2: LNHDA, SQIVND (reference sequence). CDR3 residues: CASTSGGGYTEAFF. The CDR3 coding sequence is TGTGCCAGTACCTCGGGGGGAGGTTACACTGAAGCTTTCTTT. Combining the CDR3 with reference TRBV19 and TRBJ1-1 gives the whole variable domain DGGITQSPKYLFRKEGQNVTLSCEQNLNHDAMYWYRQDPGQGLRLIYYSQIVNDFQKGDIAEGYSVSREKKESFPLTVTSAQKNPTAFYLCASTSGGGYTEAFFGQGTRLTVV.

The CDR3 region has the DNA TGTGCCAGCAGCTGCGCGGGTAACCAGGTCTACGAGCAGTACTTC. Encoded protein: CASSCAGNQVYEQYF. The chain recombines TRBV7-3 with TRBJ2-7, with D tentatively TRBD2 (5 bases). Per germline, CDR1 SGHTA and CDR2 FQGTGA. This CDR3 contains 15 residues. V shed 4 bases and J shed 3 bases, with 16 bases lying between them.

The gene calls are TRBV18 and TRBJ1-4, with 7 bases that match TRBD1. Per the germline V gene, CDR1 is KGHSH and CDR2 is LQKENI. V gave up 2 bases and J gave up 6 bases; unmatched junction bases: 3. The length of the CDR3 is 14 residues. CDR3 region: CASSPDRADEKLFF. In nucleotides, the CDR3 is TGTGCCAGCTCACCAGACAGGGCGGATGAAAAACTGTTTTTT.

The chain couples TRBV28 to TRBJ1-1; tentatively, D is TRBD1 (5 bases). V was shortened by 2 bases and J by 5 bases, with 9 bases between the two germline ends. Per germline, CDR1 MDHEN and CDR2 SYDVKM. CDR3 length: 13 amino acids. The CDR3 spells CASSLLGGTEAFF. CDR3 coding DNA: TGTGCCAGCAGTTTACTGGGGGGGACTGAAGCTTTCTTT. Full variable domain (missing parts from reference TRBV28 and TRBJ1-1): DVKVTQSSRYLVKRTGEKVFLECVQDMDHENMFWYRQDPGLGLRLIYFSYDVKMKEKGDIPEGYSVSREKKERFSLILESASTNQTSMYLCASSLLGGTEAFFGQGTRLTVV.

V gene TRBV4-3 combines with J gene TRBJ2-7; the D gene is possibly TRBD2 (7 bases). Germline V gene sequence: CDR1 LGHNA, CDR2 YSLEER. The CDR3 runs 16 residues. Trimming removed 0 bases at V and 1 base at J, with 13 bases between. The CDR3 region has the DNA TGCGCCAGCAGCCAAGATGGGGGGAGGGGGTCCTACGAGCAGTACTTC. Amino acid sequence: CASSQDGGRGSYEQYF.

The chain employs TRBV29-1 and TRBJ2-7; TRBD2 matches 11 bases. Germline CDR1 is SQVTM and CDR2 is ANQGSEA. V was clipped by 2 bases and J by 4 bases; unmatched bases: 7. CDR3 length: 15 residues. For the CDR3, the DNA is TGCAGCGTTGAAAACCCGGCTAGCGGGAGGTACGAGCAGTACTTC. Amino acid sequence: CSVENPASGRYEQYF.

The V call is TRBV7-2, the J call TRBJ2-1; tentatively, D is TRBD2 (5 bases). With 4 bases removed from V and 7 bases from J, the gap between germline ends came to 20 bases. Looked up from germline, CDR1 is SGHTA and CDR2 is FQGNSA. The CDR3 covers 16 residues. This CDR3 reads CASSSPSLEGSNEQFF. As DNA, the CDR3 is TGTGCCAGCAGCTCTCCGAGCCTAGAGGGATCGAATGAGCAGTTCTTC.

V gene TRBV28 combines with J gene TRBJ1-6; weak D call: TRBD1 (6 bases). The CDR3 runs 16 residues. Germline V gene data show CDR1 as MDHEN and CDR2 as SYDVKM. Trimming removed 2 bases at V and 10 bases at J, with 18 bases between. CDR3 residues: CASSLRGGVLVSPLHF. In DNA, the CDR3 is TGTGCCAGCAGTTTACGAGGGGGAGTCCTAGTCTCACCCCTCCACTTT.

The V gene is TRBV28, the J gene TRBJ2-2; D perhaps matches TRBD2 (6 bases). This CDR3 is 14 amino acids long. CDR1 MDHEN and CDR2 SYDVKM come from the germline V gene. Trimming removed 5 bases from V and 3 bases from J, with 10 bases in between. The CDR3 DNA reads as TGTGCCAGCAGTCCGACGGGGGACACCGGGGAGCTGTTTTTT. Translated: CASSPTGDTGELFF. Looking up the rest from reference TRBV28 and TRBJ2-2 gives the full variable domain: DVKVTQSSRYLVKRTGEKVFLECVQDMDHENMFWYRQDPGLGLRLIYFSYDVKMKEKGDIPEGYSVSREKKERFSLILESASTNQTSMYLCASSPTGDTGELFFGEGSRLTVL.